This T cell receptor (beta chain) was identified during a study of cytomegalovirus exposure and HLA in healthy donors (TCRdb year 2017). In terms of the full investigation: In an earlier analysis of fewer than 750 of the donors, less than 350 Gb of sequence data and 90 million to 120 million unique TCR beta sequences from 150 million to 200 million T cells were reported. HLA typing included class I and class II loci at four-digit resolution. Among about 410 genotyped donors of the cohort, an average of around 250,000 unique TCR beta nucleotide sequences was sequenced per donor, of which 15% to 20% were non-productive. A later analysis re-examined previously published TCR beta repertoires from more than 600 donors and added high-resolution HLA genotyping to investigate patterns of TCR occurrence. Roughly five DR-DQ haplotypes were handled as single units for association and clustering because linkage in the cohort was strong. Typing coverage varied by locus: about 620-630 donors for A, B, C, DRB1 and DQB1; some 520 for DQA1; about 600 for DPA1; 450 to 480 for DPB1. The T cell repertoires of 700 or so subjects were profiled by immunosequencing and related to cytomegalovirus serostatus. Every repertoire in the discovery cohort had been generated on one and the same sequencing platform. An earlier analysis of 587 of the donors applied high-throughput TCR beta sequencing to assess whether each TCR beta V gene segment acted as functional or pseudogenic. Donor age, sex, ethnicity and CMV serostatus were compiled alongside the repertoire data. Along with the roughly 670-subject first cohort, a separate validation cohort of more than 90 different subjects was used. Among the roughly 400 genotyped donors, approximately 81% belonged to the genetic ancestry cluster associated with self-reported Caucasian donors. High-throughput TCR immunosequencing, statistical association of individual TCRs with disease status, and machine learning were combined to predict cytomegalovirus infection status. The later analysis used no new phenotypic data to find candidate immune exposures, relying instead on TCR beta sequences and their occurrence across donors. A later genetic analysis took genome-wide SNP genotypes for about 55% of the roughly 670 donors and used that subset as a discovery cohort. The study aimed to test whether cataloging public T cell receptors could reveal signatures of past pathogen exposure. An early release that covered fewer than 750 HLA-typed donors contained approximately 300 gigabases of sequencing data and around 80 million unique TCR sequences.

In total, fewer than 750 healthy bone marrow donors made up the cohort. Cohort members were all nominally healthy when sampled, although unrecorded immune exposures were likely present. The donor tested CMV seronegative and was one of the 352 seronegative cohort members. A peripheral blood sample was provided by each donor, and peripheral blood mononuclear cells were used for TCR beta sequencing. The Qiagen DNeasy Blood Extraction Kit was used to extract genomic DNA from the blood cell samples. The protocol used for the library was the immunoSEQ multiplex PCR assay. For the multiplex PCR, a mixture combining 60 forward primers for TCR Vbeta segments and 13 reverse primers for TCR Jbeta segments was used. The CDR3 region of rearranged TCR beta genes was amplified from genomic DNA with a multiplex PCR assay. The amplified TCR beta libraries were sequenced on the Illumina HiSeq System as 87-base-pair reads. Concerning the study's data processing: A later analysis counted approximately 84 million unique TCR beta chains across the 640 or so repertoires, and around 9.9 million of these chains were shared by at least two donors. Raw reads were error-corrected and collapsed into unique sequences by a nearest-neighbor algorithm in which closely related sequences were merged to remove PCR and sequencing errors. V, D and J gene segments were assigned by aligning CDR3 sequences to IMGT reference sequences. For a sequence to be retained, a match of at least six nucleotides was required to both a V gene segment and a J gene segment. A rearrangement was called productive if the CDR3 had no stop codons and remained in frame with V and J, and every other rearrangement was called non-productive. CDR3 was defined by IMGT convention, running from the second conserved V-encoded cysteine to the conserved J-encoded phenylalanine. In an earlier analysis of around 570 of the donors, sequences lacking an unambiguous match to a single V gene segment were excluded. In an earlier analysis of around 600 of the donors, V segments were called functional above 56.7% productive rearrangements and were called segregating when the between-donor standard deviation exceeded 5%. A statistical classification framework was built to diagnose cytomegalovirus status from the catalog of TCR beta chain sequences. V and J gene assignment, in a later analysis, came from comparing TCR nucleotide sequences with IMGT/GENE-DB human TR gene sequences. In a later analysis, CDR3 sequences and most-parsimonious VDJ recombination scenarios were assigned using the TCRdist pipeline. In a later analysis, every TCR beta chain was defined by the combination of its CDR3 amino acid sequence and its V-gene family, and reads without a unique V-gene family were dropped. In a later analysis, several hundred highly shared, low-generation-probability nucleotide sequences were removed to address suspected cross-contamination and a sequencing artifact. A later analysis calculated a clonal expansion index for each public chain from normalized within-repertoire ranks of inferred template counts. In a later analysis, generation probabilities were computed using a VDJ recombination model fitted to out-of-frame rearrangements, and the results were checked against IGoR. In a later analysis, TCR-TCR, TCR-HLA and TCR-CMV co-occurrence was scored with hypergeometric tests, and a repertoire-size bias correction was applied to TCR pairs. In a later analysis, false discovery rates were estimated by permuting HLA or CMV assignments 20 times. In a later analysis, co-occurring TCRs were grouped with DBSCAN, and TCRdist sequence similarity was added when clustering was performed within HLA-allele-positive subsets. Co-occurrence clustering excluded repertoires with fewer than 30,000 or more than 120,000 public chains, plus five with anomalous nucleotide sharing. TCRdb retrieved this table from immuneACCESS and kept in-frame rearrangements only. Not all clones are present; in checked studies, unresolved V genes account for under half, and no reason is known for the remainder. V and J calls plus clone size are reproduced from that table; the DNA served to infer D and trimming. Here the sample has 70,000 to 95,000 clones; 80% occur a single time. In total, the top ten clones hold around 2% of the sample.

Of note for this clone: It has no known antigen specificity. The record has no base qualities; no much larger clone is one base away.

Cut back by 3 bases and 7 bases, the V and J ends lie 10 bases apart. Spanning cysteine to phenylalanine, the CDR3 consists of 13 amino acids. Left in the record is the CDR3 DNA by itself, 39 bases read in frame from the first base. CDR1 MNHEY and CDR2 SMNVEV were looked up in the germline V gene (reference sequence). The research as a whole found: HLA typing was unavailable for some donors at each locus, so association tests used only the typed subset. Compared with equally common non-associated chains, HLA-associated TCR beta chains in a later analysis were more clonally expanded and had lower generation probabilities. In a later analysis, around 15,000 TCR beta sequences were associated with specific HLA alleles at a false discovery rate of 0.05. According to a later analysis, TCR association rates differed among HLA loci, with DRB1 alleles showing the most associated TCRs and HLA-C alleles showing the fewest. An association between a missense DCLRE1C variant and V-gene and J-gene trimming of TCR beta chains was found in a later genetic analysis and replicated in an independent cohort. According to the authors, the approach could potentially be generalized to other disease states and immunological phenotypes. A total of about 150 TCR beta chains were listed by the study as associated with cytomegalovirus. Correlated functional status among segregating V segments might be attributable to linkage disequilibrium, but an unknown experimental factor could not be ruled out. Across donors, most TCR sequences were observed very rarely, whereas some public TCRs were present in many individuals. For the cohort, immune exposure information was limited to CMV serostatus. When HLA alleles, especially DR and DQ, strongly co-occurred, attributing TCR associations to individual alleles was difficult. Sequencing depth was assumed to be roughly uniform across donors in the presence/absence analyses, though that assumption may not hold. According to a later genetic analysis, donors in an Asian-associated ancestry cluster had fewer N-insertions in productive TCRs than the approximately 700-donor mean. A cluster of highly shared sequence variants was judged likely to be a technical artifact of the sequencing pipeline. A few of the identified cytomegalovirus-associated TCR beta chains were confirmed in vitro to be specific for cytomegalovirus antigens. According to a later analysis, parvovirus B19, influenza, CMV and Epstein-Barr virus appeared linked to several top co-occurrence clusters. Only TCR beta chains were sequenced in this cohort, and the absence of alpha or paired-chain data limited detectable features. In an earlier analysis of about 600 of the donors, most TCR beta V segments appeared in productive rearrangements about 90% or about 30% of the time, broadly matching IMGT annotations. In both the original and validation cohorts, the classifier was reported to diagnose cytomegalovirus status with high specificity and sensitivity. Seventeen rarely observed V segments, including chromosome 9 orphons, were excluded from the earlier analysis of about 610 of the donors because counts were too low. A further reported finding was that TCR beta sequences accurately predicted the HLA-A and HLA-B alleles for most subjects in the first cohort. In a later analysis, most CMV-associated TCR beta chains were found to appear HLA-restricted, with HLA associations seemingly driven largely by CMV exposure. Some IMGT-functional V segments, including TRBV6-2 and TRBV6-3, could not be distinguished by the 87-base-pair reads and were therefore excluded.

The sample comprised PBMCs. The chain joins TRBV27 to TRBJ2-1, with the D segment identity uncertain. This receptor was taken from a man between 18 and 35 years old in good health and CMV-seronegative. In nucleotides, the sequence is TGTGCCAGCAGTTTGAGCTTAGCAAATGAGCAGTTCTTC. Its translation is CASSLSLANEQFF.